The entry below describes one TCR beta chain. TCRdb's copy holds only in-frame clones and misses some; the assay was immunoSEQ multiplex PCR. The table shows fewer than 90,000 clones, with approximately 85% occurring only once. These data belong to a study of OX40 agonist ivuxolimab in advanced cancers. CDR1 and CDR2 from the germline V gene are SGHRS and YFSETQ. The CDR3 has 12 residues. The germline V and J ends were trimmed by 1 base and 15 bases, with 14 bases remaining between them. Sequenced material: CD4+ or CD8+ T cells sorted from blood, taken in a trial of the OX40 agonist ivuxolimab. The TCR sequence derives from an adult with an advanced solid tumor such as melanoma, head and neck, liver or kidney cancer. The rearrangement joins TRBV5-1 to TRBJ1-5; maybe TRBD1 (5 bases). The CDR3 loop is CASSLLGELWHF. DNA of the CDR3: TGCGCCAGCAGCTTGTTGGGGGAACTCTGGCATTTT.